This T cell receptor beta chain came from a study of breast tumors, draining lymph nodes, adjacent tissues. MiXCR, run by TCRdb on the multiplex PCR reads, gives a single entry per CDR3 protein. The sample holds tens of thousands of distinct CDR3 sequences, roughly a fifth seen once. Study findings and constraints: Luminal-like breast cancer showed significantly greater tumor-nontumor repertoire similarity than basal-like breast cancer did. Data fit most tumor T cells coming from lymph node, expanding in tumor.

Axillary draining lymph nodes of breast cancer patients supplied the node samples. CDR3 length: 13 residues. Per germline, CDR1 MDHEN and CDR2 SYDVKM. Trimming pared 7 bases from V and 8 bases from J, leaving 14 bases between. In regard to this clonotype: Its antigen is undetermined.

V usage is TRBV28 and J usage is TRBJ1-4; D gene ambiguous. The clonotype comes from a female donor with breast cancer. Some clones in this sample may be carry-over from other donors' samples. Sequenced: axillary lymph node tissue. CDR3 nucleotides: TGTGCCAGCAAAGGCCCAGGAGGGGAAAAACTGTTTTTT. Translated: CASKGPGGEKLFF.